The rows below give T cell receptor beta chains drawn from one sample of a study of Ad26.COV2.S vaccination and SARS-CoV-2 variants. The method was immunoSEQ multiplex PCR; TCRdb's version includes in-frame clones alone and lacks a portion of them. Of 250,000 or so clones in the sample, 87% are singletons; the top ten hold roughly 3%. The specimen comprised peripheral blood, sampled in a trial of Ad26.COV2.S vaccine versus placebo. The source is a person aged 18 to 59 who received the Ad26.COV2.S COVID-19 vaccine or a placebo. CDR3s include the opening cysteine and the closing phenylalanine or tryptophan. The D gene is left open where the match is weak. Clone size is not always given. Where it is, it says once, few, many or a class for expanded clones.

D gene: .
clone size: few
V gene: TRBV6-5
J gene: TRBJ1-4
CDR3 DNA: TGTGCCAGCAGTTCCGCCCGGGTTAGTGAAAAACTGTTTTTT
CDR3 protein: CASSSARVSEKLFF

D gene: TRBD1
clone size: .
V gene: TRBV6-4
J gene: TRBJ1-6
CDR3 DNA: TGTGCCAGCAGTCCCACAGGGGGGAGGGATTCACCCCTCCACTTT
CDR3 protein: CASSPTGGRDSPLHF

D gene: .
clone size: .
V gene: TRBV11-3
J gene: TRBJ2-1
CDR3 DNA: TGTGCCAGCAGCTTAGGGGGGCCTAATGAGCAGTTCTTC
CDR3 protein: CASSLGGPNEQFF

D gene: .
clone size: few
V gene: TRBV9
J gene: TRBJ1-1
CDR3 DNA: TGTGCCAGCAGCTCACGGGGGGACACTGAAGCTTTCTTT
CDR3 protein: CASSSRGDTEAFF

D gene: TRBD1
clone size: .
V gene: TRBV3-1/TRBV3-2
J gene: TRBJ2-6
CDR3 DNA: TGTGCCAGCAGCCACCACGGACAGGTGAGCTCTGGGGCCAACGTCCTGACTTTC
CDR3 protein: CASSHHGQVSSGANVLTF

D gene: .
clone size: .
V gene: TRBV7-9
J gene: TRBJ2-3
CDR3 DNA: TGTGCCAGCAGCTTATGGTACGGGTCGACTCTAACTAGCACAGATACGCAGTATTTT
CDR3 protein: CASSLWYGSTLTSTDTQYF

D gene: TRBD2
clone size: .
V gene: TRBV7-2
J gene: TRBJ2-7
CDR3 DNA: TGTGCCAGCAGCCGTAGCGGGGGGGGCGGGTCCTACGAGCAGTACTTC
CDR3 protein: CASSRSGGGGSYEQYF

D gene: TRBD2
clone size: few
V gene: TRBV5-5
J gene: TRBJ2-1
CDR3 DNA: TGTGCCAGCAGCACAACCGGGGGGGCAGATGAGCAGTTCTTC
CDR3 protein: CASSTTGGADEQFF

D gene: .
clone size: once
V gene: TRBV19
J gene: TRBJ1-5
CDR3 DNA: TGTGCCAGTAGCCGTTATAGCCAGGGAAACAATCAGCCCCAGCATTTT
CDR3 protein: CASSRYSQGNNQPQHF

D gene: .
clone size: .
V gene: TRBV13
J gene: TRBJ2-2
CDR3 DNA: TGTGCCAGCAGCTTAATCGGGGCTAGCAGGAACACCGGGGAGCTGTTTTTT
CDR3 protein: CASSLIGASRNTGELFF

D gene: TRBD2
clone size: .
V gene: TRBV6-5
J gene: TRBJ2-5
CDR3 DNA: TGTGCCAGCAGTCTAGCGGGGCCTAAAGAGACCCAGTACTTC
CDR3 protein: CASSLAGPKETQYF

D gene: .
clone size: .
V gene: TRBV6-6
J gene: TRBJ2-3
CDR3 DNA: TGTGCCAGCAGTCCTTTTTCCACCCCAACTAGCACAGATACGCAGTATTTT
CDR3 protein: CASSPFSTPTSTDTQYF

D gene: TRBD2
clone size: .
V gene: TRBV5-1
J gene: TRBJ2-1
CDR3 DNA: TGCGCCAGCAGCCCTGGACAGGGAGATAGCGGGAGGGCAGGTGAGCAGTTCTTC
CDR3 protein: CASSPGQGDSGRAGEQFF

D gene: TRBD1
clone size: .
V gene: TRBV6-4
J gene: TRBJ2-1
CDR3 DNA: TGTGCCAGCAGTCCGGGACAGGTTAGCGATGAGCAGTTCTTC
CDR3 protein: CASSPGQVSDEQFF

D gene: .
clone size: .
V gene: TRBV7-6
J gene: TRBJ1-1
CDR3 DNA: TGTGCCAGCAGCGCAACGGGGGGGAGGTACACTGAAGCTTTCTTT
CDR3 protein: CASSATGGRYTEAFF

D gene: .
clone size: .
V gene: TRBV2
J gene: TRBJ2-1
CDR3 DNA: TGTGCCAGCAGTGTGGGAGCGGACACCTACAATGAGCAGTTCTTC
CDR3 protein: CASSVGADTYNEQFF

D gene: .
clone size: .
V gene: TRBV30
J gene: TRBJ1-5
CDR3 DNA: TGTGCCTGGAGCGCCGGGACGGGGAATCAGCCCCAGCATTTT
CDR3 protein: CAWSAGTGNQPQHF

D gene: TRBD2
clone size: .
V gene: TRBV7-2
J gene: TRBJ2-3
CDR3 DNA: TGTGCCAGCAGCTTTCAGGGACTAGCGATAGATACGCAGTATTTT
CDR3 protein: CASSFQGLAIDTQYF

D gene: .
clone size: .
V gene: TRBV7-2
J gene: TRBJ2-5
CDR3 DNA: TGTGCCAGCAGCTTTGGCCAGAAAGAGACCCAGTACTTC
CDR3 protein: CASSFGQKETQYF

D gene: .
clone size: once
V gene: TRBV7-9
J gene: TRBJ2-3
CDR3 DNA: TGTGCCAGCAGTCGAGCACAGGGAACAGATACGCAGTATTTT
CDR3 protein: CASSRAQGTDTQYF

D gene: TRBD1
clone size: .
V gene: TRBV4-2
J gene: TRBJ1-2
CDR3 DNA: TGTGCCAGCAGCCCCGAAGCGGGACAGGGAAGAGGCTACACCTTC
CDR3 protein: CASSPEAGQGRGYTF

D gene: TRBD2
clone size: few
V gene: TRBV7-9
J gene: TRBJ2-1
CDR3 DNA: TGTGCCAGCAGCGCCCTAGGGGGGGCGCGGGGGGCCGGGAATGAGCAGTTCTTC
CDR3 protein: CASSALGGARGAGNEQFF